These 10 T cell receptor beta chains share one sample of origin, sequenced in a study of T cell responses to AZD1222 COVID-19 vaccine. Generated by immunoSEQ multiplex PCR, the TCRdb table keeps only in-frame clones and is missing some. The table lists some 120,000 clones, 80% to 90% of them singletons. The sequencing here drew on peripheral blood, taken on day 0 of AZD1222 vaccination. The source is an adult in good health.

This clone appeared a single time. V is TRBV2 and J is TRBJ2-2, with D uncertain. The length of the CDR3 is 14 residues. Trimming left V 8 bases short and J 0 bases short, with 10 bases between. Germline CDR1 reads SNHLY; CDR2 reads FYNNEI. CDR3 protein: CASAHGANTGELFF. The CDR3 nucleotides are TGTGCCAGCGCTCACGGAGCGAACACCGGGGAGCTGTTTTTT.

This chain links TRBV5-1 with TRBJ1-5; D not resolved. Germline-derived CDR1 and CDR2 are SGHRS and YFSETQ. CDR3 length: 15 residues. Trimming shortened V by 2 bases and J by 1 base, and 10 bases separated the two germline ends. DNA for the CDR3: TGCGCCAGCAGCTTTGGAGGGCTGAGCAATCAGCCCCAGCATTTT. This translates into CASSFGGLSNQPQHF.

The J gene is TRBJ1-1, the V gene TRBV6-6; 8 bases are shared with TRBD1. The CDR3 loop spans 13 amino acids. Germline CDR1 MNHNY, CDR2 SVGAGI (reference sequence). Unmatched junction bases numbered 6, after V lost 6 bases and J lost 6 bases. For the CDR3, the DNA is TGTGCCAGCAGGCACAGGGGGATGCCTGAAGCTTTCTTT. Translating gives CASRHRGMPEAFF.

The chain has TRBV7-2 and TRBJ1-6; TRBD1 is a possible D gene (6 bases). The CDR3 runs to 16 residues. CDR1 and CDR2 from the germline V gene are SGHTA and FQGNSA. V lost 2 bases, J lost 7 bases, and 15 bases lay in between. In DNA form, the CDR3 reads TGTGCCAGCAGCTTATCACAGGGTGTGCGCAATTCACCCCTCCACTTT. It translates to CASSLSQGVRNSPLHF.

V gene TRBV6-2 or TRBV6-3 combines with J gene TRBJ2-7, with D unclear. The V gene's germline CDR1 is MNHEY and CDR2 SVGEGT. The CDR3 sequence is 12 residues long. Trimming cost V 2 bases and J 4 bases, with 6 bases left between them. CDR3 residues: CASSYLVYEQYF. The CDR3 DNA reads TGTGCCAGCAGTTACCTCGTATACGAGCAGTACTTC.

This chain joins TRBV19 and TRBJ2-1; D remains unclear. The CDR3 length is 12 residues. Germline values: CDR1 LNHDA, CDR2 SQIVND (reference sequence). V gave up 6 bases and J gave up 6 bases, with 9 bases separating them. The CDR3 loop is CASRQWSNEQFF. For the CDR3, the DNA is TGTGCCAGTAGGCAGTGGAGCAATGAGCAGTTCTTC.

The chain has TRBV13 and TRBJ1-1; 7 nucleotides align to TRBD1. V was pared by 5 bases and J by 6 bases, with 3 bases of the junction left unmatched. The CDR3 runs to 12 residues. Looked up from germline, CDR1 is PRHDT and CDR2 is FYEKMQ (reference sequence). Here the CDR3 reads CASSMTGSEAFF. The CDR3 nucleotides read TGTGCCAGCAGCATGACAGGGTCTGAAGCTTTCTTT.

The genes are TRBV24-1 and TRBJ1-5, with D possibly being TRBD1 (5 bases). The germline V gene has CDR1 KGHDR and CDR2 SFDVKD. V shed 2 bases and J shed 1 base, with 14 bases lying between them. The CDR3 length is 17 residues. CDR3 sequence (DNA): TGTGCCACCAGTGATTCCCGAACAGGCCTGAGCAATCAGCCCCAGCATTTT. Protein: CATSDSRTGLSNQPQHF.

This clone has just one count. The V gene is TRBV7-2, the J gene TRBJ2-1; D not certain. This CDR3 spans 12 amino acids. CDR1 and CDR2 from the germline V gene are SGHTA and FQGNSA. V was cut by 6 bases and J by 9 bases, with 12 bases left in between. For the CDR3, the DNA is TGTGCCAGCAGTTCCCTAGGCTCTGAGCAGTTCTTC. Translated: CASSSLGSEQFF.

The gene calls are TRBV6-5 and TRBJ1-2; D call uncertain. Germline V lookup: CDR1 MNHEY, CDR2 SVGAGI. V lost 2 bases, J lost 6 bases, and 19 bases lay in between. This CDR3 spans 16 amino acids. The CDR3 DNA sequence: TGTGCCAGCAGTTACCGTCGCCGGGAGGCCGTTCATGGCTACACCTTC. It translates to CASSYRRREAVHGYTF.